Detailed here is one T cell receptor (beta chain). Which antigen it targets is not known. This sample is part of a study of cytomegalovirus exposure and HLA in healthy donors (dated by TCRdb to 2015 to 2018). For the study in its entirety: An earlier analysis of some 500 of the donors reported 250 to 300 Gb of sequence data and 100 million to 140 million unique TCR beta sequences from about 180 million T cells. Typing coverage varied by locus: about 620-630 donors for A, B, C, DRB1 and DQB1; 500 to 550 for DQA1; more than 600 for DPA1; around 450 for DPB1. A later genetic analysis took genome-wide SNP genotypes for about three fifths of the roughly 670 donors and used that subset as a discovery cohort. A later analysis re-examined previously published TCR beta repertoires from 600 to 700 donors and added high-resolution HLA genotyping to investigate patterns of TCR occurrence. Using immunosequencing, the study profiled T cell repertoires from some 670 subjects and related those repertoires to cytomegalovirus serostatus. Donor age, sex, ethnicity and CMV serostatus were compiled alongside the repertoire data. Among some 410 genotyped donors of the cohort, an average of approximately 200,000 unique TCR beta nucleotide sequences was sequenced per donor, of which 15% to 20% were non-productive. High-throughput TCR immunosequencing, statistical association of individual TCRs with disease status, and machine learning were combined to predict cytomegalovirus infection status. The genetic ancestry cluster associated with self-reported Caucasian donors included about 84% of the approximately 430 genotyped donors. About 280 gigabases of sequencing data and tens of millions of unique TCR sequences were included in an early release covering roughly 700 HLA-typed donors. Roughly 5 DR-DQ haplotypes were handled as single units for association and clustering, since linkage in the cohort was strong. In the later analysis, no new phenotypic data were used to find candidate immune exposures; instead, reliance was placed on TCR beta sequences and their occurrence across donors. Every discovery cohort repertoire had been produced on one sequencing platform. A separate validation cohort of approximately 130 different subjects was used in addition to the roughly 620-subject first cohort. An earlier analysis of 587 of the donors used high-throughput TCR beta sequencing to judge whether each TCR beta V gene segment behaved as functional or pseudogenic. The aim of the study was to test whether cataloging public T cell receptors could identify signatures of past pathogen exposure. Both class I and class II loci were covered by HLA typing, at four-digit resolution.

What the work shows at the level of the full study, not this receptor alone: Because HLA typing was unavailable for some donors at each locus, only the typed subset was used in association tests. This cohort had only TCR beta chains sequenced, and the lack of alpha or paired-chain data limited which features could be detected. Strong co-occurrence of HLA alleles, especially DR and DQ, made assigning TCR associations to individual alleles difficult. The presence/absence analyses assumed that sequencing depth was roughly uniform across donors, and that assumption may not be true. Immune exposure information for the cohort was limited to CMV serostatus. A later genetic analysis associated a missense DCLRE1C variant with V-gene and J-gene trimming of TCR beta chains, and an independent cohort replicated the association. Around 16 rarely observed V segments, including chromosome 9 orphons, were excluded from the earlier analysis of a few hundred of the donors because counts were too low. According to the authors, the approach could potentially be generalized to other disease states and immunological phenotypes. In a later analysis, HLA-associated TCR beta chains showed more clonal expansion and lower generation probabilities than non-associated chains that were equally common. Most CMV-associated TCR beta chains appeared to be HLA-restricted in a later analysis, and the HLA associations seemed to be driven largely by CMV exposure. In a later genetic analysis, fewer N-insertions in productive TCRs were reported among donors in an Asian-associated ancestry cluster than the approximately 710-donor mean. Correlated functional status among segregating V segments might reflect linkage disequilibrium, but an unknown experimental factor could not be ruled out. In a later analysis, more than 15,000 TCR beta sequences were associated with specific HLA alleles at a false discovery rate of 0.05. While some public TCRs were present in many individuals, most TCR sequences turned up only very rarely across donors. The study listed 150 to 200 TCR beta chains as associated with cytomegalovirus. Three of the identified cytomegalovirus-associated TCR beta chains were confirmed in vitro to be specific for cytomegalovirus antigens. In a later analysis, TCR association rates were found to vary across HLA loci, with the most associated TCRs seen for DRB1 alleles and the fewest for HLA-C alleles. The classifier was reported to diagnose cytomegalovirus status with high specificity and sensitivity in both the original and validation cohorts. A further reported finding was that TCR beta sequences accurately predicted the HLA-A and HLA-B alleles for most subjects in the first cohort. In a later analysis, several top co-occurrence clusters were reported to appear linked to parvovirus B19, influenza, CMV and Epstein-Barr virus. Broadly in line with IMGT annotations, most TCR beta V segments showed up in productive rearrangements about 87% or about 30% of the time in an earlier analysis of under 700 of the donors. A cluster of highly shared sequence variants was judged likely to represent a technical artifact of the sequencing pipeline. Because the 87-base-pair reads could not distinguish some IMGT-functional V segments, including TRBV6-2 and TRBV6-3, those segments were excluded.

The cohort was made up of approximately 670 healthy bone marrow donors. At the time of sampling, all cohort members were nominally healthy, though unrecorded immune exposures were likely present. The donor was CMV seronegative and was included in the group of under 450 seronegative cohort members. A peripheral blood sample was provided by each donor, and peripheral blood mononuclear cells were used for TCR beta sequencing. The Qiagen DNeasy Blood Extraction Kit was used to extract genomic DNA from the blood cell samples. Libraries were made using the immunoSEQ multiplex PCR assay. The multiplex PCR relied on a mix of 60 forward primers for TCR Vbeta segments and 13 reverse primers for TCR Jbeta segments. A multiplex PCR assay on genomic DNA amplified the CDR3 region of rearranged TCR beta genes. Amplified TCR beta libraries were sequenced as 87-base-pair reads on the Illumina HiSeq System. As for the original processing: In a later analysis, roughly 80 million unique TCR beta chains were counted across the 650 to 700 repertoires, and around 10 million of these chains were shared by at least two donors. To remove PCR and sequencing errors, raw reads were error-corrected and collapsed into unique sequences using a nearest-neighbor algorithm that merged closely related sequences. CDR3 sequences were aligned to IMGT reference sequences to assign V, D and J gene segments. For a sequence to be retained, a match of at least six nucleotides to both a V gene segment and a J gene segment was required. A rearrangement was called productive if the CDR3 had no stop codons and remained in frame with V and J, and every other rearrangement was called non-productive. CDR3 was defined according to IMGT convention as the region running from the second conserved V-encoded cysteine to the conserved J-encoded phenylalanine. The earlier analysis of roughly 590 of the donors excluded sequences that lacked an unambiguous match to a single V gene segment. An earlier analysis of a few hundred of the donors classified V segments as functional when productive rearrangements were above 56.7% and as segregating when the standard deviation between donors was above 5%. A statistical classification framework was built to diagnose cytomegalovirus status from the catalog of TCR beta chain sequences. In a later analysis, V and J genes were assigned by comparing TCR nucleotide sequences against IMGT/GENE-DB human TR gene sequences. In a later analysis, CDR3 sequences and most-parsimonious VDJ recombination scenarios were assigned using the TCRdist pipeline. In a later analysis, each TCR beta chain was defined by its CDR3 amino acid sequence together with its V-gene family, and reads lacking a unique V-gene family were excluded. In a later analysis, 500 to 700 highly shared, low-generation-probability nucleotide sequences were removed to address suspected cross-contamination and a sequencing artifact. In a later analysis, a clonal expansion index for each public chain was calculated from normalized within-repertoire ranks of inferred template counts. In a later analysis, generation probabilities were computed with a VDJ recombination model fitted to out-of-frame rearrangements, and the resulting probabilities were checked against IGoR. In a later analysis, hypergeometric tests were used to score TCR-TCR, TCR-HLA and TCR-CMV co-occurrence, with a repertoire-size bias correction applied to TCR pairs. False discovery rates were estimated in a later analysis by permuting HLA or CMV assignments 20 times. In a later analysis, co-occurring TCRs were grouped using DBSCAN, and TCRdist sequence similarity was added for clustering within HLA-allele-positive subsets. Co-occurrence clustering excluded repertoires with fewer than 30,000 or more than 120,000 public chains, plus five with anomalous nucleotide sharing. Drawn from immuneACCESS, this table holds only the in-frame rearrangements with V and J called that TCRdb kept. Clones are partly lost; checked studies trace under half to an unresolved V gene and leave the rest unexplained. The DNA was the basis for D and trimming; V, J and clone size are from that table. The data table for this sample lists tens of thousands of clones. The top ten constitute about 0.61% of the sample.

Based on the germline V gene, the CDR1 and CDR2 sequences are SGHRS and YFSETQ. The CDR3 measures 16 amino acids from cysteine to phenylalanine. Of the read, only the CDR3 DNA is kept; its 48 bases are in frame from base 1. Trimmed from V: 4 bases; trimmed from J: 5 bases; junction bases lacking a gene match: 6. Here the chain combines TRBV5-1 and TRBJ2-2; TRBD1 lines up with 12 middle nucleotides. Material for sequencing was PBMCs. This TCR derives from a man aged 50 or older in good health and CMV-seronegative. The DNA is TGCGCCAGCAGCCCGGGACAGGGGGCGCGAACCGGGGAGCTGTTTTTT. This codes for CASSPGQGARTGELFF.